The source of this T cell receptor beta chain is a study of shared clonotypes between healthy human individuals (TCRdb year 2020). Turning to the overall study: A couple of women and a few men aged 18 to 49 years were included in the cohort. Per donor, three plates each were used for CD4 naive and CD4 memory, two for CD8 naive, and one for CD8 memory. Between about 0.85 and 8.9 billion PBMCs per donor were obtained by leukapheresis. Libraries were prepared and TCR repertoires were sequenced by different laboratories using diverse techniques, in order to increase sequencing depth and limit assay-specific biases. To estimate repertoire size and how much clonotype sharing occurs between individuals, the study deeply sequenced the blood TCR repertoires of several healthy adults.

Reading from cysteine to phenylalanine, the CDR3 counts 17 amino acids. Only the CDR3 part of the read is kept: 51 bases, read in frame from the first base. Via the germline V gene, CDR1 is SGHRS and CDR2 YFSETQ. Compared with germline, V lacks 2 bases and J lacks 2 bases; bases without a gene match: 12. Results and caveats for the whole study, not just this receptor: Sampling was restricted to blood, and TCR repertoires in tissues likely differ from the TCR repertoires found in blood. Across a few donors, approximately 4.9% of naive CD4, approximately 3.5% of naive CD8, approximately 2.5% of memory CD4, and under 0.45% of memory CD8 clonotypes were shared. Incomplete sequencing was indicated by rarefaction of sorted-subset datasets, despite the large sequencing depth. The genetic and exposure-history diversity represented was limited by the small number of donors. Naive subsets generally had larger estimated clonotype richness than memory subsets did. Clonotypes shared by all four sorted-subset donors showed higher generation probabilities than non-shared clonotypes. Pairwise subsampling led to the expectation that sequencing depth would affect the degree of clonotype sharing among donors.

With regard to this clone: Its antigen is currently not known. No qualities accompany the bases; no much larger clone lies one base away.

Using the deep immunoSEQ assay, multiplex PCR amplified TCR CDR3 regions from genomic DNA. Extracted genomic DNA from each cell subset was spread evenly across all wells of several immunoSEQ 96-well plates, with each plate serving as a replicate. For sorted subsets, 150 to 200 ng genomic DNA, equal to some 30,000 T cell genomes, was loaded into each replicate PCR. The purified libraries were quantified using a Qubit 3.0 fluorometer, sized with a Bioanalyzer 2100, and then quantified again using the KAPA Library Quantification kit. Each immunoSEQ 96-well plate was sequenced on its own single-read 150-cycle Illumina NextSeq 550 flow cell. The authors' pipeline ran thus. Because the immunoSEQ output held only junctional sequences and lacked quality scores, the filtering could not match the filtering applied to full-length reads. To assign V/J genes and CDR3, sequences were annotated using PyIR, a Python wrapper for IgBLAST v1.9, with IMGT germline references. Any read was removed if the V/J assignment was weak (E-value above 1e-6), the CDR3 was missing, or the read contained stop codons, out-of-frame junctions, or ambiguous translated residues. V3J clonotypes were defined as sequences sharing the same inferred V gene, J gene, and CDR3 amino acid sequence. Percentage overlap between repertoires was computed as shared unique clonotypes divided by the size of the smaller repertoire. Richness of each repertoire was evaluated using RTK rarefaction, the Chao1 estimator, and Recon v2.1 estimates of unobserved clonotypes. For all TCRbeta clonotypes obtained by the gDNA method from a handful of donors, generation probabilities were computed with OLGA. The immuneACCESS repertoire file appears here via TCRdb, limited to in-frame rearrangements. These files lack a portion of the clones; in checked studies, under half of the deficit traces to unresolved V genes, and the cause of the others is not known. The V and J calls and clone size were taken over from that table, and D and trimming were inferred from the DNA. The sample yields 1.4 million to 1.5 million clones; 95% to 97% were counted once. Roughly 1.1% of the sample is taken by the ten largest.

The donors were healthy, HIV-negative adults who had no recently reported acute infections or vaccinations. Every donor was a Caucasian adult living in Nashville, Tennessee, USA. Magnetic negative selection was used to enrich CD4+ T cells, after which naive cells were positively selected on CD45RA and the negative fraction became the memory subset. Blood was obtained by leukapheresis, after which PBMCs were separated by Ficoll-Histopaque density gradient centrifugation and cryopreserved in liquid nitrogen vapor phase. Purity and quantity of every magnetically sorted T cell population were checked by analytical flow cytometry. From each sorted fraction, genomic DNA was isolated and quantified by UV absorbance on a Nanodrop 2000c.

Source material: naive CD4+ T cells sorted from blood. The sample's cell subset or site label is to be understood as: CD45RA+ positively selected. In this chain, TRBV5-1 is recombined with TRBJ2-5; the central 7 bases match TRBD1. The sequence was collected from a man between 25 and 39 years old in good health. The bases are TGCGCCAGCAGCTTTTGGTCCTGGGACAGATCGCAAGAGACCCAGTACTTC. It is translated as CASSFWSWDRSQETQYF.